This TCR beta chain was sequenced for a study of blood T cell repertoires in COVID-19. On the study more broadly: Samples of COVID-19 (acute and convalescent) were obtained from the United States, Italy and Spain. The cDNA or gDNA used as material had been derived from T cells, B-cell-depleted T cells, or PBMCs.

This clone showed up just a few times. It was during active infection that Seattle patients were enrolled and then longitudinally followed. V trimming: 4 bases; J trimming: 3 bases; junction bases outside the gene matches: 5. Per germline, CDR1 LGHNA and CDR2 YNFKEQ. The CDR3 contains 16 residues. Per the authors' pipeline: Reference gene primer amplification gave nucleated cell count estimates. Produced via immunoSEQ multiplex PCR; TCRdb's table is partial and in-frame only. V and J calls and clone size are as listed in that table; D and trimming were resolved from the DNA. The table includes 150,000 to 200,000 clones, 82% detected once.

The genes are TRBV4-2 and TRBJ2-5; 13 positions agree with TRBD2. Sequences were obtained from peripheral blood. This clonotype originated in a woman between 35 and 50 years old with COVID-19, enrolled during active disease. The CDR3 DNA follows: TGTGCCAGCAGCCGACAAGGACTAGCGGGGGAAGAGACCCAGTACTTC. It translates to CASSRQGLAGEETQYF.